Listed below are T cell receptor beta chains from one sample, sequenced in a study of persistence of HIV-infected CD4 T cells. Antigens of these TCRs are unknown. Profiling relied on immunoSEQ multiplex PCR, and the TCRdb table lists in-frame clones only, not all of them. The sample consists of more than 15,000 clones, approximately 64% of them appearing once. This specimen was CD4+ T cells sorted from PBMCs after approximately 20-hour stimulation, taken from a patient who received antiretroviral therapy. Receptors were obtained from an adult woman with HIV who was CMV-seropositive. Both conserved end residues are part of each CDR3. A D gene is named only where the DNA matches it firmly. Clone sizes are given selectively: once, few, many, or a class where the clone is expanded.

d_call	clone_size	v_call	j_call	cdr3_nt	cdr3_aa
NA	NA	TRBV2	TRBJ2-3	TGTGCCAGCAGCCAAAGCCCCCGCACAGATACGCAGTATTTT	CASSQSPRTDTQYF
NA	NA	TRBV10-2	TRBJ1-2	TGCGCCAGCGGTGGGACACCACCTAACTATGGCTACACCTTC	CASGGTPPNYGYTF
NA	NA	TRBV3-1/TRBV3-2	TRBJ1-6	TGTGCCAGCAGCCCCCGACCGGGGAAACATTCACCCCTCCACTTT	CASSPRPGKHSPLHF
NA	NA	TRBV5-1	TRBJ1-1	TGCGCCAGCAGCTCCTTACTCGCGGTGAACACTGAAGCTTTCTTT	CASSSLLAVNTEAFF
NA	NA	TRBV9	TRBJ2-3	TGTGCCAGCAGCGTTGGCGCCGGAACGACTAGCACAGATACGCAGTATTTT	CASSVGAGTTSTDTQYF
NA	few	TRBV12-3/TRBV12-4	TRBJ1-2	TGTGCCAGCAGTACTCAGGGAAGTTATGGCTACACCTTC	CASSTQGSYGYTF
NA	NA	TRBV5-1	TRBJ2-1	TGCGCCAGCAGCTTGGCCGGACTACGCAACAATGAGCAGTTCTTC	CASSLAGLRNNEQFF
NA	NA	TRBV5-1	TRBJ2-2	TGCGCCAGCAGCTTGGGGGCTAGCCCCACCGGGGAGCTGTTTTTT	CASSLGASPTGELFF
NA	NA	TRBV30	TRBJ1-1	TGTGCCTGGAGGGTGGGACCATCATCCTTTGGGGCTTTCTTT	CAWRVGPSSFGAFF
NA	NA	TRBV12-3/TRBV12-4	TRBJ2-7	TGTGCCAGCAGTTCCTCTTCTTATTACGAGCAGTACTTC	CASSSSSYYEQYF
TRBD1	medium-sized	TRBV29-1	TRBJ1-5	TGCAGCGTTCCTACAGGGGACGGGAGGCCCCAGCATTTT	CSVPTGDGRPQHF
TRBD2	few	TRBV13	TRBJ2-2	TGTGCCAGCAGCTCAAGGAGGTGGCTAGCGGGTACGAACACCGGGGAGCTGTTTTTT	CASSSRRWLAGTNTGELFF
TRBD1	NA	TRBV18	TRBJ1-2	TGTGCCACTCCGGCGGAGGGGGCATCTGGCTACACCTTC	CATPAEGASGYTF
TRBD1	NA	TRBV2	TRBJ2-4	TGTGCCAGCAGTGGTAGAAGGGACAGGGGGCCCTACCTAGCCAAAAACATTCAGTACTTC	CASSGRRDRGPYLAKNIQYF
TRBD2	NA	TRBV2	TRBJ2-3	TGTGCCACCAGCCTCGTCGGGAGGGATACGCAGTATTTT	CATSLVGRDTQYF
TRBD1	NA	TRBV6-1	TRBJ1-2	TGTGCCAGCAGTGAAACCGGGACAGGGCCTTATGGCTACACCTTC	CASSETGTGPYGYTF
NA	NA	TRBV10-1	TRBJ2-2	TGCGCCAGCCGGGACGACAGCTTTACCGGGGAGCTGTTTTTT	CASRDDSFTGELFF
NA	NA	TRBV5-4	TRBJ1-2	TGTGCCAGCAGCTTGGACAGGGACTCTTATGGCTACACCTTC	CASSLDRDSYGYTF
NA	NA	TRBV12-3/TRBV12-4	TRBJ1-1	TGTGCCAGCAGTTTGCACCTGAACACTGAAGCTTTCTTT	CASSLHLNTEAFF